The clone carrying this T cell receptor (beta chain) was recorded at least ten times. Trimming took off 0 bases at V and 8 bases at J, with 14 bases between the two ends. The CDR3 is 15 amino acids. The germline gives CDR1 SGHVS, CDR2 FQNEAQ. Relying on iRepertoire HTBI primers and Arm-PCR of CDR3 regions, the team built TCR beta libraries. A single record per CDR3 protein comes from TCRdb applying MiXCR to the multiplex PCR reads. In the table there are roughly 440,000 distinct CDR3 sequences, about 16% of which are singletons. Time point described: newly diagnosed GD, antithyroid drugs for less than 3 months. From PBMCs, RNA was extracted and then used to make the TCR library. This sample was taken from a study of regulatory T cells in long-lasting Graves disease. This same sample was also part of a study on T cells in Graves' hyperthyroidism and ophthalmopathy. That report adds: By a 13 V-J model, ophthalmopathy was set apart from stable hyperthyroidism.

This chain uses TRBV7-8 with TRBJ1-5; D remains ambiguous. The source material was peripheral blood mononuclear cells (PBMCs), sampled at new diagnosis, from a patient treated with antithyroid drugs. The clonotype comes from a woman in her late teens or twenties with Graves disease. The CDR3 region is CASSLAWTPWEPQHF. The CDR3 DNA sequence: TGTGCCAGCAGCTTAGCGTGGACGCCATGGGAGCCCCAGCATTTT.